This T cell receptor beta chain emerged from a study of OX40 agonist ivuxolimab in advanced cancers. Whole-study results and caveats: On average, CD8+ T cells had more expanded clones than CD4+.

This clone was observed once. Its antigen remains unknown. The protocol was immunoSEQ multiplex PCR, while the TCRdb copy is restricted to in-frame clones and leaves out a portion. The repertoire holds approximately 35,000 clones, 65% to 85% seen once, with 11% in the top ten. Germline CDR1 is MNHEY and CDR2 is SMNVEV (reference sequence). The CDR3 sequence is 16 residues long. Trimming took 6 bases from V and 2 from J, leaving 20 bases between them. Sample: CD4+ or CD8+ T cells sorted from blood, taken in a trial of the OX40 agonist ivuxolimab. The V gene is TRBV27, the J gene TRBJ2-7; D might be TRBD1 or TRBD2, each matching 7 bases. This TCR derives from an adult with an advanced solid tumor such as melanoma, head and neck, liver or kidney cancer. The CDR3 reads CASSHDPQGGPYEQYF. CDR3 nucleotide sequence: TGTGCCAGCAGCCACGATCCTCAGGGGGGGCCCTACGAGCAGTACTTC.